This T cell receptor beta chain derives from a study of technical replicates of blood from a handful of donors. V trimming: 2 bases; J trimming: 3 bases; junction bases outside the gene matches: 2. This CDR3 has 14 amino acids. Germline loops: CDR1 SGHRS, CDR2 YFSETQ. The table came from immunoSEQ multiplex PCR; TCRdb's copy has only in-frame clones and leaves some out. The data hold 70,000 to 85,000 clones, with about 90% observed a single time. The specimen was T cells isolated from PBMCs. The V and J genes are TRBV5-1 and TRBJ1-3; 7 nucleotides line up with TRBD1. The clonotype originates from a human donor in good health. CDR3 in DNA: TGCGCCAGCAGCTTTGACAGGGTTGGAAACACCATATATTTT. It specifies CASSFDRVGNTIYF.